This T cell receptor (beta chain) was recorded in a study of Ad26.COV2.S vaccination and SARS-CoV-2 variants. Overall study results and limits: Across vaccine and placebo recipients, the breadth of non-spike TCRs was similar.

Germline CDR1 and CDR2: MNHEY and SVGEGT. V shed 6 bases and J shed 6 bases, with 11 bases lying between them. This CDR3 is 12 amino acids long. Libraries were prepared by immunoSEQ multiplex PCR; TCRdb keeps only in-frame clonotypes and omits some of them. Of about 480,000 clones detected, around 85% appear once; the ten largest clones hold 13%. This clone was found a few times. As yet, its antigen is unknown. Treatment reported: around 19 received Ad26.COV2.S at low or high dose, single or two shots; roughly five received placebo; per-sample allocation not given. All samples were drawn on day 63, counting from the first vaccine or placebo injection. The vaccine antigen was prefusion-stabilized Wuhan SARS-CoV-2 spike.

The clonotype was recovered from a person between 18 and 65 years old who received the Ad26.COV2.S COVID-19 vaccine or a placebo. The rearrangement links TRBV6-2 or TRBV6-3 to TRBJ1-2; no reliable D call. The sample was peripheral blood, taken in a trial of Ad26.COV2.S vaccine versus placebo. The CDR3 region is CASSQSKHGYTF. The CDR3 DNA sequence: TGTGCCAGCAGCCAATCTAAACATGGCTACACCTTC.